These T cell receptor beta chains were read from a single sample in a study of CD8 T cells in Susac syndrome. From the immunoSEQ multiplex PCR reads, TCRdb called clonotypes with MiXCR, one entry per CDR3 protein. The sample lists tens of thousands of distinct CDR3 sequences, just under 95% occurring once. Material: CD4+ T cells from PBMCs. Receptor source: a human donor with Susac syndrome. CDR3s include the opening cysteine and the closing phenylalanine or tryptophan. The order of the fields is J gene, V gene, CDR3 length, D gene, clone size, CDR3 DNA, CDR3 protein. The D gene is left open where the match is weak. Expanded clones get a size class; other rows say once, few or many, or leave the size out.

TRBJ2-6 | TRBV3-1 | 14 | NA | NA | TGTGCCAGCAGCCATCAATCTGGGGCCAACGTCCTGACTTTC | CASSHQSGANVLTF
TRBJ1-4 | TRBV11-2 | 15 | NA | NA | TGTGCCAGCAGCTTATTACAGATAACTAATGAAAAACTGTTTTTT | CASSLLQITNEKLFF
TRBJ1-2 | TRBV20-1 | 13 | NA | NA | TGCAGTTTTAGGATCCAGGGTAGCTATGGCTACACCTTC | CSFRIQGSYGYTF
TRBJ1-2 | TRBV18 | 12 | NA | NA | TGTGCCAGCTCGGACCAAGGGGTCGGCTACACCTTC | CASSDQGVGYTF
TRBJ1-2 | TRBV29-1 | 12 | TRBD1 | few | TGCAGCGTTGGAGACAGGGGAGGGGGCTACACCTTC | CSVGDRGGGYTF
TRBJ1-3 | TRBV25-1 | 15 | NA | NA | TGTGCCAGCAGTGAATACGGGTTTGCTGGAAACACCATATATTTT | CASSEYGFAGNTIYF
TRBJ1-5 | TRBV28 | 13 | NA | NA | TGTGCCAGCAGCTACCGTTTCAATCAGCCCCAGCATTTT | CASSYRFNQPQHF
TRBJ1-5 | TRBV15 | 15 | NA | NA | TGTGCCACCAGCAGAGATCAGGTGAATAGTCAGCCCCAGCATTTT | CATSRDQVNSQPQHF
TRBJ2-7 | TRBV9 | 15 | NA | NA | TGTGCCAGCAGCGTAGAACCAGGGTTATACTACGAGCAGTACTTC | CASSVEPGLYYEQYF
TRBJ1-5 | TRBV25-1 | 13 | NA | NA | TGTGCCAGCAGGGGAACAGACCATCAGCCCCAGCATTTT | CASRGTDHQPQHF
TRBJ2-3 | TRBV29-1 | 13 | NA | once | TGCAGCGTTCCCCAGGGATGGGGAGATACGCAGTATTTT | CSVPQGWGDTQYF
TRBJ1-2 | TRBV3-1 | 14 | NA | few | TGTGCCAGCAGCCCCCCAGGAGGGAACTATGGCTACACCTTC | CASSPPGGNYGYTF
TRBJ2-2 | TRBV11-1 | 17 | NA | NA | TGTGCCAGCAGCTTAGGTCTAGGACTTATGAACACCGGGGAGCTGTTTTTT | CASSLGLGLMNTGELFF
TRBJ1-6 | TRBV28 | 15 | NA | NA | TGTGCCAGCAGCCCCCCATCGAGCCTAAATTCACCCCTCCACTTT | CASSPPSSLNSPLHF
TRBJ1-2 | TRBV27 | 14 | NA | NA | TGTGCCAGCAGTTCGCCGGGCCGCCCCTATGGCTACACCTTC | CASSSPGRPYGYTF
TRBJ2-4 | TRBV5-1 | 14 | NA | NA | TGCGCCAGCAGCGACGGGCTGGGGCCGGACATTCAGTACTTC | CASSDGLGPDIQYF
TRBJ2-5 | TRBV24-1 | 14 | TRBD2 | NA | TGTGCCACCAGTGCGGGGGGTTTACAAGAGACCCAGTACTTC | CATSAGGLQETQYF
TRBJ1-6 | TRBV30 | 12 | TRBD1 | NA | TGTGCCTGGGACAGGGTCAGGTCACCCCTCCACTTT | CAWDRVRSPLHF
TRBJ1-1 | TRBV5-6 | 12 | NA | once | TGTGCCAGCAGCTTCTGGAACACTGAAGCTTTCTTT | CASSFWNTEAFF
TRBJ2-7 | TRBV5-1 | 12 | NA | NA | TGCGCCAGCAGCCCCCCCGACTACGAGCAGTACTTC | CASSPPDYEQYF
TRBJ2-7 | TRBV11-3 | 12 | NA | NA | TGTGCCAGCAGCTTAGATCAGGACGAGCAGTACTTC | CASSLDQDEQYF
TRBJ1-2 | TRBV7-2 | 12 | NA | NA | TGTGCCAGCAGCACCCTATCCTCGGGCTACACCTTC | CASSTLSSGYTF
TRBJ2-3 | TRBV20-1 | 11 | NA | once | TGCAGTGCCTTGAAAGGGGATACGCAGTATTTT | CSALKGDTQYF
TRBJ1-3 | TRBV29-1 | 12 | NA | few | TGCAGCGTTGAAGGGGGAGGAAACACCATATATTTT | CSVEGGGNTIYF
TRBJ2-7 | TRBV29-1 | 13 | NA | NA | TGCAGCGTTAAATGGTCAAGCTCCTACGAGCAGTACTTC | CSVKWSSSYEQYF
TRBJ2-5 | TRBV19 | 17 | NA | NA | TGTGCCAGTAGTATTGGTTGGGACTCCATTGCCCAAGAGACCCAGTACTTC | CASSIGWDSIAQETQYF
TRBJ2-5 | TRBV11-2 | 16 | TRBD1 | NA | TGTGCCAGCAGCTTAGTCGCGACAGGGTGGTTCGAGACCCAGTACTTC | CASSLVATGWFETQYF
TRBJ2-1 | TRBV12-3/TRBV12-4 | 12 | NA | NA | TGTGCCAGCAGGAGGGAAAGGAGTGAGCAGTTCTTC | CASRRERSEQFF
TRBJ2-5 | TRBV15 | 15 | TRBD2 | once | TGTGCCACCAGCGAGGCGGGGGGGCCCCAAGAGACCCAGTACTTC | CATSEAGGPQETQYF
TRBJ2-3 | TRBV30 | 14 | NA | NA | TGTGCCTGGAGGACCCGACAGTACACAGATACGCAGTATTTT | CAWRTRQYTDTQYF
TRBJ2-7 | TRBV9 | 14 | TRBD1 | NA | TGTGCCAGCACCCGTGGACAGGGCGACTACGAGCAGTACTTC | CASTRGQGDYEQYF
TRBJ2-7 | TRBV6-1 | 17 | NA | NA | TGTGCCAGCAGCCGGATGGGAGTAACGGGACTGGAAAACGAGCAGTACTTC | CASSRMGVTGLENEQYF
TRBJ2-1 | TRBV9 | 15 | TRBD1 | once | TGTGCCAGCAGCTTACAGGGGGCGCAGTACAATGAGCAGTTCTTC | CASSLQGAQYNEQFF
TRBJ2-1 | TRBV9 | 15 | NA | NA | TGTGCCAGCAGCGTAGGCTTTGGCGGGGGCCACGAGCAGTTCTTC | CASSVGFGGGHEQFF
TRBJ2-7 | TRBV30 | 13 | NA | NA | TGTGCCTGGATAGTATCTGGGACGTACGAGCAGTACTTC | CAWIVSGTYEQYF
TRBJ1-5 | TRBV30 | 13 | NA | NA | TGTGCCTGGAGTAGCGGCAGAGATCAGCCCCAGCATTTT | CAWSSGRDQPQHF
TRBJ2-2 | TRBV19 | 12 | NA | NA | TGTGCCAGTAGTATGGGCAGCCGGGAGCTGTTTTTT | CASSMGSRELFF
TRBJ2-3 | TRBV24-1 | 17 | TRBD2 | NA | TGTGCCACCAGTGAGACCGGGACTAGCGACTTGACAGATACGCAGTATTTT | CATSETGTSDLTDTQYF
TRBJ2-7 | TRBV20-1 | 13 | NA | few | TGCAGTGCTAGGACAGGTTCCCCCTACGAGCAGTACTTC | CSARTGSPYEQYF
TRBJ2-5 | TRBV4-3 | 17 | NA | NA | TGCGCCAGCAGCCAAGACTCGGGGGCGGGGCCCCAAGAGACCCAGTACTTC | CASSQDSGAGPQETQYF
TRBJ1-1 | TRBV20-1 | 13 | TRBD1 | NA | TGCAGTGCCCAGACGACAGGGACGACTGAAGCTTTCTTT | CSAQTTGTTEAFF
TRBJ2-2 | TRBV30 | 15 | TRBD2 | once | TGTGCCTGGAGTGTACTCCTAGCGGACACCGGGGAGCTGTTTTTT | CAWSVLLADTGELFF
TRBJ2-3 | TRBV20-1 | 16 | NA | NA | TGCAGTGCTAGAGAGGGGATGGGCGGGGGCTACGATACGCAGTATTTT | CSAREGMGGGYDTQYF
TRBJ2-7 | TRBV14 | 14 | NA | NA | TGTGCCAGCAGCCAAGACTACCGGGCCCACGAGCAGTACTTC | CASSQDYRAHEQYF
TRBJ2-7 | TRBV29-1 | 14 | NA | NA | TGCAGCGTTGTTTCGACTTTGGGCCTTTGGATGCAGTACTTC | CSVVSTLGLWMQYF
TRBJ2-1 | TRBV9 | 15 | TRBD1 | NA | TGTGCCAGCAGCCAGGGGGACAGGCGAAACAATGAGCAGTTCTTC | CASSQGDRRNNEQFF
TRBJ2-3 | TRBV5-1 | 15 | TRBD2 | NA | TGCGCCAGCAGGGACCAGCGGGGTTCGACAGATACGCAGTATTTT | CASRDQRGSTDTQYF
TRBJ2-3 | TRBV9 | 10 | NA | NA | TGTGCCAGCCGGCGAGGGACGCAGTATTTT | CASRRGTQYF
TRBJ2-1 | TRBV20-1 | 11 | NA | NA | TGCAGTGCTAGAGGAACCCGTGAGCAGTTCTTC | CSARGTREQFF
TRBJ2-2 | TRBV7-2 | 15 | TRBD1 | NA | TGTGCCAGCAGCGTTGGGACAGCGAACACCGGGGAGCTGTTTTTT | CASSVGTANTGELFF
TRBJ1-4 | TRBV28 | 14 | TRBD1 | NA | TGTGCCAGCAGTTTATACAGGGGAGGTGAAAAACTGTTTTTT | CASSLYRGGEKLFF
TRBJ2-1 | TRBV5-1 | 15 | NA | NA | TGCGCCAGCAGCTTGACGCGGAGCTCCTACAATGAGCAGTTCTTC | CASSLTRSSYNEQFF
TRBJ2-1 | TRBV15 | 15 | TRBD1 | NA | TGTGCCACCAGCAGAGACAGGGGGTCCTACAATGAGCAGTTCTTC | CATSRDRGSYNEQFF
TRBJ2-2 | TRBV2 | 13 | TRBD1 | NA | TGTGCCAGCAGTCGGGACAGCACCGGGGAGCTGTTTTTT | CASSRDSTGELFF
TRBJ2-3 | TRBV11-2 | 18 | TRBD2 | NA | TGTGCCAGCAGCCGACTAGCGGGGGGCGTTTCTAGCACAGATACGCAGTATTTT | CASSRLAGGVSSTDTQYF